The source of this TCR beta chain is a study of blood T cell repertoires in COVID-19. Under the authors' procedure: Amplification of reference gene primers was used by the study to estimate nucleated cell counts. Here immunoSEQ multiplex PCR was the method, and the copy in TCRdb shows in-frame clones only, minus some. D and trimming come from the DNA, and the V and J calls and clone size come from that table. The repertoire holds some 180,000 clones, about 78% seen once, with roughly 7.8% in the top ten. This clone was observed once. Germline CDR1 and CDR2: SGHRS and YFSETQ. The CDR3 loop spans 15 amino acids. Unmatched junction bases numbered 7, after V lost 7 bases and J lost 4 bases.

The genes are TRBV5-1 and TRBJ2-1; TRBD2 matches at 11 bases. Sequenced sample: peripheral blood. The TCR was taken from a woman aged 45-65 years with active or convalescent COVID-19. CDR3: CASGRLAGSYNEQFF. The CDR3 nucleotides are TGCGCCAGCGGAAGACTAGCGGGGTCTTACAATGAGCAGTTCTTC.